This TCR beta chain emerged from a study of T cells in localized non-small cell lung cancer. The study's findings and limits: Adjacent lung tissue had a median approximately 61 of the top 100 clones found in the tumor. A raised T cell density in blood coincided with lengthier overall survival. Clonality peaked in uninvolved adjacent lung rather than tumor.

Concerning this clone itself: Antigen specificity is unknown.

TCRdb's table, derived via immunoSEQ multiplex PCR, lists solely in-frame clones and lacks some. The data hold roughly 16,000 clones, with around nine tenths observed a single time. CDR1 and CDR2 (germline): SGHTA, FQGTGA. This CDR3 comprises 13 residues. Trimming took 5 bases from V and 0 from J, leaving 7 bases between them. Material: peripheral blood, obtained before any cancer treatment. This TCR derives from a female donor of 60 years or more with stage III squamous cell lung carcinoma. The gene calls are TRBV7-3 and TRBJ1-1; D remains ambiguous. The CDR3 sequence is CASSPRLNTEAFF. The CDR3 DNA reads TGTGCCAGCAGCCCCCGGTTGAACACTGAAGCTTTCTTT.